The clone carrying this T cell receptor beta chain was seen only once. Authors' processing steps: Nucleated cell counts were estimated from reference gene primer amplification. Here immunoSEQ multiplex PCR was the method, and the copy in TCRdb shows in-frame clones only, minus some. From that table come the V and J calls and clone size; the DNA was used to work out D and trimming. The data hold around 100,000 clones, with about nine tenths observed a single time. The CDR3 spans 15 residues. CDR1 DFQATT and CDR2 SNEGSKA come from the germline V gene (reference sequence). V was clipped by 3 bases and J by 5 bases, with 19 bases between them. These data come from a study of blood T cell repertoires in COVID-19. As for the study in general: Whether acute or convalescent, the COVID-19 samples came from the United States, Italy and Spain. PBMCs, B-cell-depleted T cells, or T cells were the source of the cDNA or gDNA that made up the material.

Recruited during active infection, patients (from Seattle) were subsequently followed longitudinally. This TCR was recovered from a woman aged 45 to 65 with COVID-19, enrolled during active disease. V is TRBV20-1 and J is TRBJ1-1; TRBD1 is a possible D gene (6 bases). Sequencing was performed on peripheral blood. CDR3 amino acids: CSASNWPGATTEAFF. For the CDR3, the DNA is TGCAGTGCTAGTAATTGGCCAGGGGCTACGACTGAAGCTTTCTTT.